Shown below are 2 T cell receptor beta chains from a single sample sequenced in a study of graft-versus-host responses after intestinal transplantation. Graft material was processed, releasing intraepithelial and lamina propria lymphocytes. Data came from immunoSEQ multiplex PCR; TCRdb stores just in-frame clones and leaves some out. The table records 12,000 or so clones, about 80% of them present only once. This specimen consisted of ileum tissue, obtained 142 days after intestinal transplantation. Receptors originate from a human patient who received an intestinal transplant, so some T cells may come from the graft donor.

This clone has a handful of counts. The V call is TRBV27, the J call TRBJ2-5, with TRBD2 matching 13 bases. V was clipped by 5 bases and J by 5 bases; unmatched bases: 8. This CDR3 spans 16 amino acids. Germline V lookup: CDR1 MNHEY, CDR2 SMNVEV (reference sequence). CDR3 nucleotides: TGTGCCAGCAGTCCTACTAGCGGGGGGGCATGGGAGACCCAGTACTTC. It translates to CASSPTSGGAWETQYF.

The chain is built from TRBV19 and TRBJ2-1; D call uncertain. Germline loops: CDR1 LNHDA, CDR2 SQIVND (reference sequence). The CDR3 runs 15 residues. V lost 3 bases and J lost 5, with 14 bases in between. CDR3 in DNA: TGTGCCAGTAGTATGACTCGGTGGCGAGACAATGAGCAGTTCTTC. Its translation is CASSMTRWRDNEQFF.